The sequence of this T cell receptor (beta chain) was determined in a study of blood T cell repertoires in COVID-19 (dated by TCRdb to the early 2020s). Some background on the complete study: The collaborator samples originated in the United States, Italy and Spain and spanned the acute and convalescent phases of COVID-19. The samples were drawn from two sources: the first 160 participants of the ongoing ImmuneRACE study, and approximately 1,300 subjects contributed by 6 global collaborators. The dataset comprised deeply sampled blood TCRbeta repertoires from subjects exposed to, actively infected with, or recovered from COVID-19. Sample metadata almost always included a de-identified subject ID, COVID-19 status, age in years and sex. A freely available public database, intended as a resource for researchers studying the immune response to SARS-CoV-2, is where the repertoires were released. The prospective study material was composed of cDNA or gDNA derived from T cells, B-cell-depleted T cells, or PBMCs. HLA class I and class II types, where available, came from metadata supplied by the sample provider rather than from assay-based typing.

Results and caveats for the whole study, not just this receptor: Clinical and demographic metadata were provided uncurated, with the amount varying by source and participant.

CDR1 and CDR2, per the germline V gene, are LGHNA and YSLEER. The CDR3 numbers 15 residues from cysteine through phenylalanine. The DNA shown is the 45-base CDR3, in frame from base 1. V is pared back by 3 bases and J by 7 bases, with 16 bases lying between the germline termini. The immunoSEQ Assay, a bias-controlled multiplex PCR, was used to amplify TCRbeta CDR3 regions from genomic DNA. The authors processed their data as follows. Within the assay, amplification of reference gene primers was used to estimate how many nucleated cells each sample contained. To quantify the absolute abundance of each unique TCRbeta CDR3 rearrangement, sequence reads were collapsed and filtered. For each sample, productive Simpson clonality was calculated as the square root of Simpson's diversity index across productive rearrangements. TCRdb's version of the immuneACCESS table is confined to in-frame rearrangements and falls short of the full clone set. An unresolved V gene accounts for under half of the shortfall where checked; the remainder is of unknown origin. V, J and clone size reflect that table, while D and trimming were determined from the DNA. The sample table holds under 200,000 clones, of which approximately 87% were seen once. Roughly 4.1% of the sample comes from the top ten.

Collaborating institutions collected whole blood in K2EDTA tubes following their own protocols. For TCRbeta analysis, collaborators shipped samples in one of three forms: frozen whole blood, isolated PBMCs, or DNA extracted from either of those sample types. With regard to this clone: Its antigen is not yet known. Base qualities are not provided; no much larger clone lies one nucleotide away.

This sequence was found in a woman aged 70-85 years with acute or convalescent COVID-19. The sample consisted of peripheral blood. The V gene is TRBV4-3 and the J gene is TRBJ2-1; there is no confident call for the D gene. The nucleotide sequence reads as follows: TGCGCCAGCAGCCAGTCGCAGTCCACGGGTAATGAGCAGTTCTTC. Translation gives CASSQSQSTGNEQFF.